This T cell receptor (beta chain) is from a study of metastatic and nonmetastatic thyroid tumors (dated by TCRdb to the early 2020s). Study-level background: For patients with malignant and with benign thyroid disease, the researchers compared repertoires between peripheral blood samples and tumor or nodule tissue samples. Study-wide findings and limitations: TCR beta diversity was reported as significantly higher in malignant tumors than in benign nodules, in both blood and tumor samples.

The method behind the library was PCR. The run used an Illumina HiSeq 4000. The TCR beta-chain CDR3 region of each patient was profiled by high-throughput sequencing. On the study's bioinformatics: Drawing on CDR3 differences between clinicopathological groups, the researchers built a classifier meant to tell apart patients with distant-metastatic papillary thyroid cancer. The Shannon index was used to assess repertoire diversity, and the Morisita-Horn index was used to assess tumor-blood repertoire similarity. Using fastp at Q25 and MiXCR, TCRdb reprocessed the public reads and kept productive beta chains. The V and J calls and clone size are TCRdb's, not the authors'. Present in this sample are tens of thousands of clones, 20% to 25% of which were seen just once. Under 45% of the sample is taken by the ten largest. Inclusive of the bounding cysteine and phenylalanine, the CDR3 is 13 residues long. Only the CDR3 DNA stays, 39 bases, in frame from base 1. The trim is 6 bases for V and 6 bases for J, with a gap of 15 bases between the germline ends. CDR1 is given as MDHEN and CDR2 as SYDVKM, both from the germline V gene.

Before undergoing thyroid surgery, none of the patients had been given any kind of treatment. Using T-cell receptor beta sequencing, the study looked back at clinical samples from patients collected from about 2011 to 2019. By share, this clone ranks as medium-sized (0.01 to 0.1%). Its target antigen remains unknown. No base-level quality is on record; no much larger clone is a single base apart. The source of this sequence is a female donor with papillary thyroid cancer or a benign thyroid nodule (not recorded which). Some clones in this sample may be carry-over from other donors' samples. The chain was built from TRBV28 and TRBJ2-7; TRBD1 is a weak D gene call, 6 bases matching. The sample comprised blood. The CDR3 region reads CASRRDSRGEQYF. The DNA is TGTGCCAGCAGACGTGACAGCAGGGGCGAGCAGTACTTC.